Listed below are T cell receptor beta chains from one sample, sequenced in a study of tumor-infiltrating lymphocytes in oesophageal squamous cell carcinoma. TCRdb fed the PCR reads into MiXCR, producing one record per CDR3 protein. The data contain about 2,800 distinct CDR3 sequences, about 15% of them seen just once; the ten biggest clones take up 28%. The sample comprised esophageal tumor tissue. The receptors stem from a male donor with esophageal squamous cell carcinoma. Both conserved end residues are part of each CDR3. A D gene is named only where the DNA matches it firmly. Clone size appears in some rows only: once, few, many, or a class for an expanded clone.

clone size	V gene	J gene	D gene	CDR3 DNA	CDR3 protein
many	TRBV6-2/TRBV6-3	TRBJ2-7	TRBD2	TGTGCCAGCAAGCTAGCGGGGGCCACCTACGAGCAGTACTTC	CASKLAGATYEQYF
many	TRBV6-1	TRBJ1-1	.	TGTGCCAGCACTCCCTCGGCAGGGGCCATGGGGACTGAAGCTTTCTTT	CASTPSAGAMGTEAFF
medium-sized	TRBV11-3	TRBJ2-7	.	TGTGCCAGCAGCTTAGATTTCAGGTGGACCCTCTACGAGCAGTACTTC	CASSLDFRWTLYEQYF
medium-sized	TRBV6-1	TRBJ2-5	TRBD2	TGTGCCAGCCTTGAGCGGGGGGAGACCCAGTACTTC	CASLERGETQYF
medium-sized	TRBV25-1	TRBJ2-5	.	TGTGCCAGCAGTGAACGGTTGGGGGGCCGAGAGACCCAGTACTTC	CASSERLGGRETQYF
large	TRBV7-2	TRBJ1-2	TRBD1	TGTGCCAGCAGCTTCGCGGAGACAGGGAACTATGGCTACACCTTC	CASSFAETGNYGYTF
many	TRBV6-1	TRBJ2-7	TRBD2	TGTGCCAGCAAATCTAGCGGGGGCTCCTACGAGCAGTACTTC	CASKSSGGSYEQYF
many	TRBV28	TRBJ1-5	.	TGTGCCAGCACCCATCGGAGGGTCAATCAGCCCCAGCATTTT	CASTHRRVNQPQHF
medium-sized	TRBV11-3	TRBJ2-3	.	TGTGCCAGCAGCTTAGGGGACCTGTACACAGATACGCAGTATTTT	CASSLGDLYTDTQYF
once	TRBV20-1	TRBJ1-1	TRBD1	TGCAGTGCTAATACAGGGGTATTCACTGAAGCTTTCTTT	CSANTGVFTEAFF
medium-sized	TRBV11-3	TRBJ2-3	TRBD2	TGTGCCAGCAGCTCCTGGACTAGCGGGGGGTTTACAGATACGCAGTATTTT	CASSSWTSGGFTDTQYF
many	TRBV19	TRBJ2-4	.	TGTGCCAGTAGAGAAGGGATTACGGTAGCCAAAAACATTCAGTACTTC	CASREGITVAKNIQYF
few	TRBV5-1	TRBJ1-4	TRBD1	TGCGCCAGCAGGGATGAACAGGGGGCCGGTGAAAAACTGTTTTTT	CASRDEQGAGEKLFF
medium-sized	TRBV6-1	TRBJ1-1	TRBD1	TGTGCCAGCCTCGCCCTCAGGGGGGGTGGGACTTCTTTCTTT	CASLALRGGGTSFF
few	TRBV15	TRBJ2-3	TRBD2	TGTGCCACCAGCAGAGATAAAACGACTAGCGGGGGACAAGATACGCAGTATTTT	CATSRDKTTSGGQDTQYF
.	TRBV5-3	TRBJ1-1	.	TGTGCCAGCAACCAAGGGCGGCTGGATAAAGAAGCTTTCTTT	CASNQGRLDKEAFF
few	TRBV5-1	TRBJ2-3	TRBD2	TGCGCCAGCACTAGCGGGGGCCGTGCTAGCACAGATACGCAGTATTTT	CASTSGGRASTDTQYF
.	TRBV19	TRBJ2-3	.	TGTGCCAGTAGTGTCTCAGGATCTAGCACAGATACGCAGTATTTT	CASSVSGSSTDTQYF
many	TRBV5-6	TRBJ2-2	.	TGTGCCAGCAGCTTTCTAACTGGCGCCGGGGAGCTGTTTTTT	CASSFLTGAGELFF
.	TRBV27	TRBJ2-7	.	TGTGCCAGCATGGGGGGGGCCTCCTACGAGCAGTACTTC	CASMGGASYEQYF
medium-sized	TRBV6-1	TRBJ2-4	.	TGTGCCAGCACCCGACAGGGCGGGGGAAACATTCAGTACTTC	CASTRQGGGNIQYF
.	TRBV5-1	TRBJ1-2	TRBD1	TGCGCCAGCAGCCCGACAGGGAAGGCCGGTGGCTACACCTTC	CASSPTGKAGGYTF
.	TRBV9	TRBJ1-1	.	TGTGCCAGCAGCGTAGATAACTGGGGCACTGAAGCTTTCTTT	CASSVDNWGTEAFF
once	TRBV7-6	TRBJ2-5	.	TGTGGCAGCAGCCGCAGGGACTCCACGACAGACAATGAGAACTTCTTC	CGSSRRDSTTDNENFF
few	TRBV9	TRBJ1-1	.	TGTGCCAGCAGCGTAGTGGGGGGGAACACTGAAGCTTTCTTT	CASSVVGGNTEAFF
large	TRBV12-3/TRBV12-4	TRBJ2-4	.	TGTGCCAGCAGCCCCCAGGGCTTTTGGGCCAAAAACATTCAGTACTTC	CASSPQGFWAKNIQYF
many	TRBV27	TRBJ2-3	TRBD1	TGTGCCAGCAGTTTAACAGCCGGGACAGCTAGCACAGATACGCAGTATTTT	CASSLTAGTASTDTQYF
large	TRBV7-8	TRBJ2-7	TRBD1	TGTGCCAGCAGTCCCCGGGACAGCTCCTACGAGCAGTACTTC	CASSPRDSSYEQYF
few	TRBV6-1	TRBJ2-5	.	TGTGCCAGCAGTGAATGGACGGGGGCTAATGAGCAGTACTTC	CASSEWTGANEQYF
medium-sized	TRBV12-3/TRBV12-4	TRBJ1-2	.	TGTGCCAGCAGTTCACCCCGACAGAAAGCATATGGCTACACCTTC	CASSSPRQKAYGYTF
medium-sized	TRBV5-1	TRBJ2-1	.	TGCGCCAGCAGGACAGGCACCCGCCATGAGCAGTTCTTC	CASRTGTRHEQFF
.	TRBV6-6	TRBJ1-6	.	TGTGCCAGCCTTGGGCGGGGGGAGACCCAGTACTTT	CASLGRGETQYF
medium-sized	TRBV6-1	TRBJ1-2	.	TGTGCCAGCAAACAGACAGGAGCTAACTATGGCTACACCTTC	CASKQTGANYGYTF
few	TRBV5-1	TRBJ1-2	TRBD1	TGCGCCAGCAGCCCCTATGACAGGGACGGCTACACCTTC	CASSPYDRDGYTF
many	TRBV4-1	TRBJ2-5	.	TGCGCCAGCAGCCAAGGGGGCGTCCAAGAGACCCAGTACTTC	CASSQGGVQETQYF
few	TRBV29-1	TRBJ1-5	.	TGCAGCGTTCGCTCCGGGGGCGGTAATCAGCCCCAGCATTTT	CSVRSGGGNQPQHF
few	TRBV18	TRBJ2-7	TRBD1	TGTGCCAGCTCGCTTACCCCGGACAGGGCGCGAATCTCAGGCGATGAGCAGTACTTC	CASSLTPDRARISGDEQYF
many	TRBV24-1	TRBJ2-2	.	TGTGCCACCAGTTGGGGGGATCGGAACACCGGGGAGCTGTTTTTT	CATSWGDRNTGELFF
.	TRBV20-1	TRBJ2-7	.	TGCAGTGCTAGAGATCCTAGCTACTCTTATTACGAGCAGTACTTC	CSARDPSYSYYEQYF
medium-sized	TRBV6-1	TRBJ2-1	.	TGTGCCAGCTCGTCAGGGGCTCCTAGGGATGAGCAGTTCTTC	CASSSGAPRDEQFF
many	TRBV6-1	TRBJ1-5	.	TGTGCCAGCAGTACCGGGGTTAGCAATCAGCCCCAGCATTTT	CASSTGVSNQPQHF
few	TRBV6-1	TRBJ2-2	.	TGTGCCAGCAGGGACGGGGAGCTGTTTTTT	CASRDGELFF